This T cell receptor (beta chain) was recorded in a study of blood T cell repertoires in COVID-19. Study at large: Acute and convalescent COVID-19 specimens originated in the United States, Italy and Spain.

This clone was seen a single time. The CDR3 loop spans 17 amino acids. The germline CDR1 and CDR2 sequences are SGHRS and YFSETQ. V dropped 0 bases and J dropped 2; count of bases not matched to a gene: 2. Generated by immunoSEQ multiplex PCR, the TCRdb table keeps only in-frame clones and is missing some. The sample contains 250,000 or so clones, about nine tenths of which appear only once. The sequenced sample was peripheral blood. V gene TRBV5-1 combines with J gene TRBJ2-5; 15 nucleotides agree with TRBD2. The origin of this receptor is a man aged 30 to 39 with COVID-19, enrolled during active disease. The CDR3 is CASSLGTSGGAQETQYF. The CDR3, as DNA: TGCGCCAGCAGCTTGGGGACTAGCGGGGGGGCACAAGAGACCCAGTACTTC.